The T cell receptor (beta chain) under discussion was sequenced for a study of T cell clonality in common variable immunodeficiency. Reduced serum IgG, IgA and/or IgM plus specific antibody deficiency defined CVID. CVID subjects were 15 female and 25 to 35 male, aged about 9 to 65. General study points: Fewer deletions and N-nucleotide insertions were reportedly seen in common variable immunodeficiency TCR beta sequences.

This clone has only a few counts. Antigen specificity is unknown. The CDR3 is cut off 3 residues early in the read; its end comes from the germline J gene. The CDR3 totals 18 residues. The germline gives CDR1 KGHSH, CDR2 LQKENI. Trimming cost V 4 bases and J 3 bases; bases outside gene matches: 12. Measured with immunoSEQ multiplex PCR; TCRdb has only the in-frame clones, and not every one. The sample shows around 42,000 clones, none of them appearing just once. This chain joins TRBV18 and TRBJ2-3; 11 bases are a match to TRBD2. Material: peripheral blood mononuclear cells. The TCR sequence derives from a human donor with common variable immunodeficiency. The CDR3 here is CASSRNMYLAGGTDTQYF. The covered CDR3 bases are TGTGCCAGCTCACGAAATATGTATCTAGCGGGAGGAACAGATACG.